Each of the 5 T cell receptor beta chains below was sequenced from the same sample in a study of blood T cells in healthy people across ages. The use of a sample-barcoded 5' primer and a J-beta primer mix characterized a second PCR of roughly 6 to 12 cycles. Each CDR3 protein is one row after TCRdb ran MiXCR on the 5' RACE reads. There are about 670,000 distinct CDR3 sequences in the sample; about 43% occur only once, and around 32% lies in the top ten. The sequenced material came from blood. The receptors here all came from an elderly man in good health.

The chain couples TRBV27 to TRBJ1-5; unclear D gene. Per germline, CDR1 MNHEY and CDR2 SMNVEV (reference sequence). V lost 8 bases, J lost 5 bases, and 10 bases lay in between. CDR3 size: 12 residues. The CDR3 DNA follows: TGTGCCAGCGGGAGGGTTTATCAGCCCCAGCATTTT. Its protein is CASGRVYQPQHF.

The chain has TRBV20-1 and TRBJ2-5; the match to TRBD2 covers 10 bases. Trimming removed 4 bases from V and 9 bases from J; junction bases left unmatched: 14. CDR1 and CDR2 from the germline V gene are DFQATT and SNEGSKA (reference sequence). The CDR3 totals 15 residues. The CDR3 sequence is CSAMTSGPRPESQYF. CDR3 DNA sequence: TGCAGTGCTATGACTAGCGGGCCCCGTCCCGAGTCCCAGTACTTC.

The rearrangement links TRBV30 to TRBJ2-3; 8 nucleotides match TRBD1. The V and J ends lost 4 bases and 1 base, in that order; junction bases with no gene match: 10. From germline, CDR1 is GTSNPN and CDR2 SVGIG (reference sequence). The CDR3 loop spans 16 amino acids. The CDR3 protein is CAWIERGTGRTDTQYF. Here the CDR3 DNA reads TGTGCCTGGATCGAACGGGGGACAGGACGCACAGATACGCAGTATTTT.

In this sample, this clonotype turned up a few times. This chain uses TRBV20-1 with TRBJ2-1; 7 bases map to TRBD2. V dropped 3 bases and J dropped 3; count of bases not matched to a gene: 8. From germline, CDR1 is DFQATT and CDR2 SNEGSKA (reference sequence). The CDR3 is 15 amino acids. CDR3 in amino acids: CSASFGGGVYNEQFF. The DNA of the CDR3 is TGCAGTGCTAGCTTCGGCGGGGGAGTCTACAATGAGCAGTTCTTC.

A note on this clonotype: At one end, the junction sequence differs from germline, possibly due to a read error. The chain recombines TRBV12-3 or TRBV12-4 with TRBJ2-3; 16 bases are shared with TRBD2. The CDR3 sequence is 17 residues long. The CDR3 nucleotides are TGTGTCAGCAGCCCCGGGACTAGCGGGGGGGGCACAGATACGCAGTATTTT. Its translation: CVSSPGTSGGGTDTQYF.